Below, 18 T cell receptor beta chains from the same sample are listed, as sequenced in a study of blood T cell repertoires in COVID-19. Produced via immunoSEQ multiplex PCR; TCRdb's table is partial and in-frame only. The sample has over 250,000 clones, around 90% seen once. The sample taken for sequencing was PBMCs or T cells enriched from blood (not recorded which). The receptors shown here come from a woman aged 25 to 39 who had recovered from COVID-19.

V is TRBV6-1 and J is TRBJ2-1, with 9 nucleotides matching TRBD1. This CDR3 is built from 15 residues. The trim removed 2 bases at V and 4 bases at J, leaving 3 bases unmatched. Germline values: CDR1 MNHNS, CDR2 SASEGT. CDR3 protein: CASSEPGQGYNEQFF. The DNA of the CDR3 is TGTGCCAGCAGTGAACCGGGACAGGGATACAATGAGCAGTTCTTC.

The CDR3 DNA is TGCGCCAGCGGGGTCGGGGGGCCCCAAGAGACCCAGTACTTC. It is translated as CASGVGGPQETQYF. This chain uses TRBV10-2 with TRBJ2-5; D may be TRBD2 (7 bases). This CDR3 comprises 14 residues. Per germline, CDR1 WSHSY and CDR2 SAAADI. V shed 8 bases and J shed 1 base, with 14 bases lying between them.

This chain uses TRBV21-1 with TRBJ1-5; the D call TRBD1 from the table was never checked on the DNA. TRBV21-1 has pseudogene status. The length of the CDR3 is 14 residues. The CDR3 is CASTPGQGNQPQHF. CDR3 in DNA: TGTGCCAGCACCCCGGGACAGGGGAATCAGCCCCAGCATTTT.

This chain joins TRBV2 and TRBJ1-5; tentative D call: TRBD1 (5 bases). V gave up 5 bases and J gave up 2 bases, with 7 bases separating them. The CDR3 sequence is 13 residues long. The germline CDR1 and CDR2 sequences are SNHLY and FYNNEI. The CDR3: CASSPTGNQPQHF. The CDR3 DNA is TGTGCCAGCAGTCCGACAGGCAATCAGCCCCAGCATTTT. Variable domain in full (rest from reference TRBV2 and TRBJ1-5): EPEVTQTPSHQVTQMGQEVILRCVPISNHLYFYWYRQILGQKVEFLVSFYNNEISEKSEIFDDQFSVERPDGSNFTLKIRSTKLEDSAMYFCASSPTGNQPQHFGDGTRLSIL.

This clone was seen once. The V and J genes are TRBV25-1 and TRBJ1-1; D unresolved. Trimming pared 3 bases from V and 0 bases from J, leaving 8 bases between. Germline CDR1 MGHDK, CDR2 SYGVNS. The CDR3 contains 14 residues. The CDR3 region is CASSDFYLNTEAFF. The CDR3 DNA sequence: TGTGCCAGCAGTGACTTTTATTTGAACACTGAAGCTTTCTTT.

The DNA for the CDR3 is TGTGCCAGCAGCTTAGCGCCCAGGGGGCTGGGGGAGACCCAGTACTTC. Protein product: CASSLAPRGLGETQYF. The V gene is TRBV7-8, the J gene TRBJ2-5; 8 bases match TRBD1. The CDR3 is 16 residues long. Germline V gene sequence: CDR1 SGHVS, CDR2 FQNEAQ. The ends lost 0 bases at V and 5 bases at J; junction bases unmatched: 8.

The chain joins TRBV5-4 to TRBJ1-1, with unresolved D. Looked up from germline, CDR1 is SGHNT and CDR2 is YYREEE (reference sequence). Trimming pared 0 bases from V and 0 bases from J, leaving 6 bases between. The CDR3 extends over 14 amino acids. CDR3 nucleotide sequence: TGTGCCAGCAGCTTGGGCAGGTTGAACACTGAAGCTTTCTTT. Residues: CASSLGRLNTEAFF.

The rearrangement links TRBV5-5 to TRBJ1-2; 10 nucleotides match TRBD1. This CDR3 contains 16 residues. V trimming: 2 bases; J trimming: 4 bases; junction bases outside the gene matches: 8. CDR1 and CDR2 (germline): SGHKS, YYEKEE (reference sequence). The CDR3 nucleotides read TGTGCCAGCAGCTTAGAAACGGACAGGGGGATCTATGGCTACACCTTC. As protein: CASSLETDRGIYGYTF.

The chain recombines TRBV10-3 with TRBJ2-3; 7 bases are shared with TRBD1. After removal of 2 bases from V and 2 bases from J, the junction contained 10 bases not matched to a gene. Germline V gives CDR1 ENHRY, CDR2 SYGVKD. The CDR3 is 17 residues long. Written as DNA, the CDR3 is TGTGCCATCAGTGAGACCCAGACAGGGCTATTCACAGATACGCAGTATTTT. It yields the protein CAISETQTGLFTDTQYF.

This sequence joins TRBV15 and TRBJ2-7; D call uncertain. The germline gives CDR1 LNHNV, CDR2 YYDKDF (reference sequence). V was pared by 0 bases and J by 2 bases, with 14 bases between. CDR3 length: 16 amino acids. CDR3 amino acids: CATSRDRGSGTYEQYF. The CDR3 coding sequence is TGTGCCACCAGCAGAGATCGCGGAAGTGGAACCTACGAGCAGTACTTC. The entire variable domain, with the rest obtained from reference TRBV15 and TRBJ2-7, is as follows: DAMVIQNPRYQVTQFGKPVTLSCSQTLNHNVMYWYQQKSSQAPKLLFHYYDKDFNNEADTPDNFQSRRPNTSFCFLDIRSPGLGDTAMYLCATSRDRGSGTYEQYFGPGTRLTVT.

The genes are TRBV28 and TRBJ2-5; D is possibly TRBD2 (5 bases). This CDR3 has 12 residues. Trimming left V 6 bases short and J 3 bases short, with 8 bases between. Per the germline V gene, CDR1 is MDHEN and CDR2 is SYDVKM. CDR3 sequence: CASRGVEETQYF. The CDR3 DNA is TGTGCCAGCAGGGGAGTGGAAGAGACCCAGTACTTC.

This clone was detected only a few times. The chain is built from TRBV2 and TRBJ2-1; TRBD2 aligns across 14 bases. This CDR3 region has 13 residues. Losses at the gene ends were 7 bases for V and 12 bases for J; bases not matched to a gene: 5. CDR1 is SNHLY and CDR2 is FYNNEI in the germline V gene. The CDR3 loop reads CASMRLAGGGQFF. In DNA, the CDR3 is TGTGCCAGCATGAGACTAGCGGGAGGGGGGCAGTTCTTC. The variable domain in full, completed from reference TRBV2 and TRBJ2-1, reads EPEVTQTPSHQVTQMGQEVILRCVPISNHLYFYWYRQILGQKVEFLVSFYNNEISEKSEIFDDQFSVERPDGSNFTLKIRSTKLEDSAMYFCASMRLAGGGQFFGPGTRLTVL.

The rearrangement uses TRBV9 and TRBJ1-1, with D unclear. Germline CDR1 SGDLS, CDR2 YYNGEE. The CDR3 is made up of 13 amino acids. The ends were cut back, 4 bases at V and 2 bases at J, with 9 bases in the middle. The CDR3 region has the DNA TGTGCCAGCAGCCCCCGTAGTAACACTGAAGCTTTCTTT. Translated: CASSPRSNTEAFF.

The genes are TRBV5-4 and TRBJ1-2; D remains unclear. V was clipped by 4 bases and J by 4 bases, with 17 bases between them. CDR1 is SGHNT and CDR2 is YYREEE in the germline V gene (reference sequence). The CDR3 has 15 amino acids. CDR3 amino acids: CASSQYTAAIYGYTF. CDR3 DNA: TGTGCCAGCAGCCAGTACACAGCGGCGATCTATGGCTACACCTTC.

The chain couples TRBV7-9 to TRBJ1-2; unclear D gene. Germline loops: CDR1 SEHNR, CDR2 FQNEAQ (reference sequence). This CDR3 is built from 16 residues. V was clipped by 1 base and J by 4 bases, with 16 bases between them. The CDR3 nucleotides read TGTGCCAGCAGCTTAGTAGACACTTACGTTCCCTATGGCTACACCTTC. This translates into CASSLVDTYVPYGYTF.

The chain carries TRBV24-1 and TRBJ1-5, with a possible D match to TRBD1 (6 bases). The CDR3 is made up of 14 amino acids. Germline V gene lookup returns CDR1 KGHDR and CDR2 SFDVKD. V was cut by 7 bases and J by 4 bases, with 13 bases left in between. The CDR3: CATSGRGTNQPQHF. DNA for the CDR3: TGTGCCACCAGCGGCAGGGGAACGAATCAGCCCCAGCATTTT.

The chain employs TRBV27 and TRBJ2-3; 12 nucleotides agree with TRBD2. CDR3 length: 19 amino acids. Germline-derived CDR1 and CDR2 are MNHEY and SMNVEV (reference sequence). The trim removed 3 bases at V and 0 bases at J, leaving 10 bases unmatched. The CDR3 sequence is CASSFASGRVLQSTDTQYF. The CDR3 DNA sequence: TGTGCCAGCAGTTTTGCTAGCGGGAGGGTTTTACAGAGCACAGATACGCAGTATTTT.

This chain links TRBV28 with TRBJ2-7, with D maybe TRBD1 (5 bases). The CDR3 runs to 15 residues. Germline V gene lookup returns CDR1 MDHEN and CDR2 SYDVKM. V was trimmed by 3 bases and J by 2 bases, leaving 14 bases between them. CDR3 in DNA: TGTGCCAGCAGTTTTCCCCAAGGACAAACCTACGAGCAGTACTTC. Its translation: CASSFPQGQTYEQYF.